Presented here are 32 T cell receptor beta chains from one specimen sequenced in a study of CD8 T cells in ankylosing spondylitis. TCRdb reanalysed the 5' RACE reads using MiXCR and keeps one entry per CDR3 protein. The data show roughly 190,000 distinct CDR3 sequences, 9.5% to 15% seen once. Sequencing input: blood, either unsorted or a sorted T cell fraction (not recorded which). Receptors were obtained from a male donor with ankylosing spondylitis or in good health (not recorded which).

The V call is TRBV11-2, the J call TRBJ2-1; no reliable D call. CDR3 length equals 15 residues. Germline V CDR1 and CDR2: SGHAT, FQNNGV. V lost 0 bases to trimming and J lost 4 bases, with 10 bases between them. In nucleotides, the CDR3 is TGTGCCAGCAGCTTAGATGTGAGGTTATACAATGAGCAGTTCTTC. It yields the protein CASSLDVRLYNEQFF.

This clonotype occurred once. The V call is TRBV4-1, the J call TRBJ2-5; D remains ambiguous. V gave up 0 bases and J gave up 5 bases, with 16 bases separating them. From germline, CDR1 is MGHRA and CDR2 YSYEKL. The CDR3 spans 16 residues. The CDR3 DNA sequence: TGCGCCAGCAGCCAAGATATCGGCTTCGGTGGGGAGACCCAGTACTTC. It translates to CASSQDIGFGGETQYF.

The chain combines TRBV6-2 or TRBV6-3 with TRBJ2-3, with TRBD2 as a possible D gene (6 bases). This CDR3 contains 18 residues. The V end was cut by 2 bases, the J end by 3 bases, with 21 bases between. Germline-derived CDR1 and CDR2 are MNHEY and SVGEGT. In nucleotides, the CDR3 is TGTGCCAGCAGTTACAGTCATTTAGCGGATGAGGCGACAGATACGCAGTATTTT. It yields the protein CASSYSHLADEATDTQYF.

The chain combines TRBV10-3 with TRBJ2-2; 10 nucleotides align to TRBD2. Germline trimming cut 2 bases from V and 2 bases from J; bases unmatched to any gene: 5. The CDR3 sequence is 17 residues long. Germline assignment: CDR1 ENHRY and CDR2 SYGVKD. The CDR3 sequence is CAISEGLAESNTGELFF. The CDR3 DNA reads TGTGCCATCAGTGAGGGACTAGCGGAGTCAAACACCGGGGAGCTGTTTTTT.

The genes are TRBV5-5 and TRBJ1-6; D is unresolved. The CDR3 runs to 15 residues. V lost 1 base to trimming and J lost 5 bases, with 10 bases between them. CDR1 is SGHKS, CDR2 YYEKEE, per germline (reference sequence). CDR3 amino acids: CASSLNRADNSPLHF. CDR3 nucleotide sequence: TGTGCCAGCAGCTTGAACCGGGCAGATAATTCACCCCTCCACTTT.

This clonotype was observed a few times. The chain carries TRBV7-6 and TRBJ2-2, with D uncertain. Germline loops: CDR1 SGHVS, CDR2 FNYEAQ. V dropped 3 bases and J dropped 6 bases, with 8 bases sitting between them. CDR3 length: 13 amino acids. The CDR3 protein is CASSFYLSGELFF. CDR3 nucleotides: TGTGCCAGCAGCTTTTATCTCTCCGGGGAGCTGTTTTTT.

This clonotype was observed a handful of times. The V gene is TRBV4-1, the J gene TRBJ2-3; D is possibly TRBD2 (5 bases). This CDR3 is 16 amino acids long. The V end lost 0 bases, the J end lost 3 bases, and 13 bases lay between the germline ends. Germline lookup yields CDR1 MGHRA and CDR2 YSYEKL. CDR3 DNA: TGCGCCAGCAGCCAAGATAGAGGGAGTGGGACAGATACGCAGTATTTT. It codes for CASSQDRGSGTDTQYF.

This clonotype showed up many times. This chain links TRBV12-3 or TRBV12-4 with TRBJ1-1; 8 bases are shared with TRBD1. The CDR3 is 14 residues long. V dropped 5 bases and J dropped 4; count of bases not matched to a gene: 6. The CDR3 is CASSTTGGITEAFF. The CDR3 DNA sequence: TGTGCCAGCAGTACTACAGGGGGTATCACTGAAGCTTTCTTT.

This clonotype was found a few times. The chain recombines TRBV12-3 or TRBV12-4 with TRBJ1-1, with D unclear. The length of the CDR3 is 13 residues. The germline V and J ends were trimmed by 1 base and 6 bases, with 9 bases remaining between them. The CDR3 coding sequence is TGTGCCAGCAGTTTAGGGACGGCCGCTGAAGCTTTCTTT. This codes for CASSLGTAAEAFF.

This clonotype has ten or more counts. The rearrangement links TRBV27 to TRBJ2-7, with 10 bases lining up with TRBD2. The CDR3 contains 15 residues. The germline V gene has CDR1 MNHEY and CDR2 SMNVEV (reference sequence). The V gene end was trimmed by 2 bases and the J gene end by 7 bases; junction bases not matched to a gene: 8. The CDR3 is CASSLRTSGPGEQYF. The CDR3 nucleotides read TGTGCCAGCAGTTTACGGACTAGCGGTCCGGGAGAGCAGTACTTC.

The chain combines TRBV12-3 or TRBV12-4 with TRBJ1-1; D unclear. V lost 5 bases to trimming and J lost 8 bases, with 15 bases between them. This CDR3 comprises 13 residues. This CDR3 reads CASSPQPVQEAFF. The CDR3 DNA is TGTGCCAGCAGTCCACAACCGGTCCAAGAAGCTTTCTTT.

This rearrangement joins TRBV5-1 to TRBJ1-1; D possibly corresponds to TRBD1 (5 bases). Germline lookup yields CDR1 SGHRS and CDR2 YFSETQ. V lost 2 bases and J lost 3, with 8 bases in between. The CDR3 is made up of 13 amino acids. CDR3 sequence (DNA): TGCGCCAGCAGCTTAAGACAGCACACTGAAGCTTTCTTT. As protein: CASSLRQHTEAFF.

V and J are TRBV24-1 and TRBJ1-1; D perhaps matches TRBD1 (5 bases). The CDR3 totals 15 residues. V shed 3 bases and J shed 3 bases, with 13 bases lying between them. Germline-derived CDR1 and CDR2 are KGHDR and SFDVKD. DNA for the CDR3: TGTGCCACCAGTGATCCAGGGTATGCGGACACTGAAGCTTTCTTT. It encodes CATSDPGYADTEAFF.

This clonotype was found a few times. The chain is built from TRBV4-1 and TRBJ1-6; 7 bases align to TRBD1. V was pared by 5 bases and J by 9 bases, with 10 bases of the junction left unmatched. CDR1 and CDR2 from the germline V gene are MGHRA and YSYEKL. The CDR3 is 15 amino acids. The CDR3 sequence: CASSSGQARGSPLHF. The CDR3 DNA sequence: TGCGCCAGCAGCTCTGGACAGGCGAGGGGTTCACCCCTCCACTTT.

This clonotype was found many times. This sequence joins TRBV27 and TRBJ2-1, with TRBD1 matching 8 bases. The CDR3 covers 15 residues. Germline values: CDR1 MNHEY, CDR2 SMNVEV (reference sequence). Trimming took 10 bases from V and 5 from J; bases not matched to a gene: 13. The CDR3 DNA reads TGTGCCACCTTAAGACAGGGGTTTGTCAACAATGAGCAGTTCTTC. This encodes CATLRQGFVNNEQFF.

This clonotype appeared a few times. V is TRBV5-1 and J is TRBJ2-7; 7 positions agree with TRBD1. V was clipped by 4 bases and J by 5 bases; unmatched bases: 12. Per the germline V gene, CDR1 is SGHRS and CDR2 is YFSETQ. The CDR3 extends over 15 amino acids. CDR3 DNA sequence: TGCGCCAGCAGCCCCCGCAGGGGGAGTGACGACGAGCAGTACTTC. Translation: CASSPRRGSDDEQYF.

This clonotype was seen more than once but under ten times. This sequence joins TRBV4-1 and TRBJ2-5, with D perhaps being TRBD1 or TRBD2 (6 bases each). This CDR3 is 15 amino acids long. Germline V gene sequence: CDR1 MGHRA, CDR2 YSYEKL. V shed 2 bases and J shed 5 bases, with 15 bases lying between them. The CDR3 coding sequence is TGCGCCAGCAGCCAACTGACAGGTGGGGGGGAGACCCAGTACTTC. It specifies CASSQLTGGGETQYF.

The rearrangement links TRBV29-1 to TRBJ2-7; TRBD2 might be the D (5 bases). Trimming removed 3 bases at V and 5 bases at J, with 14 bases between. CDR1 is SQVTM, CDR2 ANQGSEA, per germline. The CDR3 runs to 13 residues. The chain's CDR3 is CSVDGELGDEQYF. The CDR3, as DNA: TGCAGCGTTGATGGGGAGTTGGGCGACGAGCAGTACTTC.

This clonotype came up many times. The chain is built from TRBV6-1 and TRBJ1-5; the D is unclear. Trimming shortened V by 3 bases and J by 2 bases, and 14 bases separated the two germline ends. This CDR3 region has 16 residues. Germline assignment: CDR1 MNHNS and CDR2 SASEGT. This CDR3 is CASSELSGWGNQPQHF. The CDR3 DNA is TGTGCCAGCAGTGAGTTAAGTGGCTGGGGCAATCAGCCCCAGCATTTT.

There are a few counts of this clonotype. The chain is built from TRBV7-9 and TRBJ2-1; 10 nucleotides match TRBD1. The ends lost 4 bases at V and 7 bases at J; junction bases unmatched: 7. The CDR3 contains 15 residues. CDR1 SEHNR and CDR2 FQNEAQ come from the germline V gene (reference sequence). The CDR3 DNA follows: TGTGCCAGCAGCTCTTTGGACAGGGGGTTGAATGAGCAGTTCTTC. This translates into CASSSLDRGLNEQFF.

This clonotype showed up many times. The chain carries TRBV12-3 or TRBV12-4 and TRBJ1-1, with a weak D call TRBD1 (5 bases). V dropped 3 bases and J dropped 2 bases, with 10 bases sitting between them. The CDR3 is made up of 14 amino acids. The CDR3 spells CASSFSQANTEAFF. The DNA for the CDR3 is TGTGCCAGCAGTTTCTCACAGGCCAACACTGAAGCTTTCTTT.

V gene TRBV6-5 combines with J gene TRBJ2-1; 12 nucleotides align to TRBD2. The CDR3 is 16 amino acids. Trimming took 2 bases from V and 5 from J; bases not matched to a gene: 4. Germline CDR1 MNHEY, CDR2 SVGAGI. The CDR3 nucleotides read TGTGCCAGCAGTTACCGGACTAGCGGGGTACACAATGAGCAGTTCTTC. Its translation: CASSYRTSGVHNEQFF.

This clonotype was observed a few times. This chain uses TRBV5-6 with TRBJ2-5; no firm D call. V lost 1 base to trimming and J lost 6 bases, with 4 bases between them. Germline V lookup: CDR1 SGHDT, CDR2 YYEEEE. The CDR3 has 11 residues. CDR3 in DNA: TGTGCCAGCAGCTTGTTACAGACCCAGTACTTC. This sequence encodes CASSLLQTQYF.

V and J are TRBV6-5 and TRBJ2-3; 7 positions agree with TRBD1. The germline CDR1 and CDR2 sequences are MNHEY and SVGAGI. Trimming at V came to 0 bases and at J to 4 bases, leaving 10 bases not matched to a gene. This CDR3 comprises 17 residues. The CDR3 is CASSYSVGGRSSDTQYF. For the CDR3, the DNA is TGTGCCAGCAGTTACTCGGTAGGGGGCAGGAGTTCAGATACGCAGTATTTT.

The chain uses TRBV6-4 and TRBJ2-6; the D is unclear. The germline V and J ends were trimmed by 5 bases and 0 bases, with 11 bases remaining between them. This CDR3 spans 16 amino acids. Germline V gives CDR1 MRHNA, CDR2 SNTAGT. This chain's CDR3 is CASSTSPFSGANVLTF. CDR3 DNA: TGTGCCAGCAGTACCTCGCCATTCTCTGGGGCCAACGTCCTGACTTTC.

This clonotype showed up many times. CDR3 sequence reads: CASTLTPRRQETQYF. CDR3 coding DNA: TGTGCCAGCACCCTTACACCCCGGAGGCAAGAGACCCAGTACTTC. This rearrangement joins TRBV6-2 or TRBV6-3 to TRBJ2-5, with D possibly TRBD2 on 5 matching bases. CDR3 length: 15 residues. The V end lost 7 bases, the J end lost 2 bases, and 17 bases lay between the germline ends. CDR1 MNHEY and CDR2 SVGEGT come from the germline V gene.

CDR3 protein: CASSEYEAEEANYGYTF. The CDR3 region has the DNA TGTGCCAGCAGTGAATATGAGGCAGAGGAAGCTAACTATGGCTACACCTTC. The chain links TRBV25-1 to TRBJ1-2, with D unresolved. V was shortened by 0 bases and J by 0 bases, with 14 bases between the two germline ends. CDR1 is MGHDK, CDR2 SYGVNS, per germline. The CDR3 covers 17 residues.

This clonotype was picked up a small number of times. The CDR3 loop reads CASRDPGELFF. CDR3 nucleotides: TGCGCCAGCAGGGACCCCGGGGAGCTGTTTTTT. The chain carries TRBV5-1 and TRBJ2-2; D is undetermined. Germline values: CDR1 SGHRS, CDR2 YFSETQ. The CDR3 length is 11 residues. Trimming shortened V by 5 bases and J by 6 bases, and 5 bases separated the two germline ends.

This clonotype was detected ten times or more. The chain joins TRBV5-1 to TRBJ2-5; D may be TRBD1 or TRBD2 (5 bases each). V was shortened by 3 bases and J by 2 bases, with 11 bases between the two germline ends. The CDR3 consists of 14 residues. Germline CDR1 reads SGHRS; CDR2 reads YFSETQ. CDR3 nucleotides: TGCGCCAGCAGCTCGGGACCAGAACAAGAGACCCAGTACTTC. It codes for CASSSGPEQETQYF.

This rearrangement joins TRBV4-1 to TRBJ2-3; D is undetermined. CDR3 size: 15 residues. Germline CDR1 and CDR2: MGHRA and YSYEKL. The V end lost 1 base, the J end lost 2 bases, and 10 bases lay between the germline ends. The CDR3 region is CASSQVDGNTDTQYF. CDR3 bases: TGCGCCAGCAGCCAAGTAGACGGTAACACAGATACGCAGTATTTT.

This clonotype was counted at least ten times. This rearrangement joins TRBV27 to TRBJ2-7; 8 bases fit TRBD2. V lost 4 bases to trimming and J lost 3 bases; unmatched junction nucleotides: 5. Per germline, CDR1 MNHEY and CDR2 SMNVEV (reference sequence). CDR3 size: 14 residues. The CDR3 bases are TGTGCCAGCAGTTACCAGCGGGAGAGCTACGAGCAGTACTTC. It codes for CASSYQRESYEQYF.

The rearrangement links TRBV12-3 or TRBV12-4 to TRBJ2-2; D ambiguous. V gave up 6 bases and J gave up 6 bases, with 8 bases separating them. This CDR3 region has 12 residues. CDR3: CASSHYSGELFF. The DNA for the CDR3 is TGTGCCAGCAGCCATTACTCCGGGGAGCTGTTTTTT.